This T cell receptor beta chain was sequenced for a study of T cells in Graves' hyperthyroidism and ophthalmopathy. Template material for amplifying TCR beta CDR3 regions consisted of RNA transcripts. Researchers ran a first-round RT-PCR on the TCR CDR3 using the HTBI primer set. Each CDR3 protein gets one entry after TCRdb re-called the multiplex PCR reads with MiXCR. The data show approximately 610,000 distinct CDR3 sequences, approximately 15% seen once. The CDR3 is 14 amino acids. Between the trimmed V and J ends, which lost 3 bases and 4 bases, there was a span of 10 bases. Per germline, CDR1 MGHRA and CDR2 YSYEKL.

V and J are TRBV4-1 and TRBJ1-3; D not certain. The sample comprised blood. This receptor was obtained from a woman under 30 with Graves' hyperthyroidism. CDR3 in amino acids: CASSQTYVGNTIYF. In DNA form, the CDR3 reads TGCGCCAGCAGCCAGACCTATGTCGGAAACACCATATATTTT.